This TCR beta chain was sequenced during a study of chemoradiotherapy in HPV16-positive cancers. The germline V and J ends were trimmed by 0 bases and 4 bases, with 12 bases remaining between them. The CDR3 length is 15 residues. Germline CDR1 is LNHNV and CDR2 is YYDKDF (reference sequence). Sequenced by immunoSEQ multiplex PCR; TCRdb stores in-frame clones only, minus some. The sample contains 20,000 to 25,000 clones, around nine tenths of which appear only once. Sequencing used blood, obtained from a patient who underwent chemoradiotherapy. This clonotype originated in a human donor with HPV-associated anogenital cancer. The chain recombines TRBV15 with TRBJ1-1; D is unresolved. CDR3 DNA sequence: TGTGCCACCAGCAGAGAAGGCGGTCACGGCACTGAAGCTTTCTTT. Its protein product is CATSREGGHGTEAFF.